These 4 T cell receptor beta chains were all obtained from the same sample, sequenced in a study of T cell changes during pregnancy in multiple sclerosis. This table comes from immunoSEQ multiplex PCR, and its TCRdb copy is limited to in-frame clones, with some not included. The sample consists of tens of thousands of clones, around nine tenths of them appearing once. The sequences come from peripheral blood, collected in the first trimester of pregnancy. The receptors come from a female donor in good health, enrolled as a control in a pregnancy study.

This chain joins TRBV28 and TRBJ1-1, with 8 positions matching TRBD1. The CDR3 has 15 amino acids. V was pared by 5 bases and J by 5 bases, with 10 bases of the junction left unmatched. The germline CDR1 and CDR2 sequences are MDHEN and SYDVKM. CDR3 sequence reads: CASSPPQGAVTEAFF. CDR3 in DNA: TGTGCCAGCAGTCCTCCTCAGGGGGCCGTAACTGAAGCTTTCTTT.

As concerns this clone: Additional DNA sequences in this sample encode the identical CDR3. The rearrangement joins TRBV6-5 to TRBJ1-5, with a possible D match to TRBD1 (5 bases). This CDR3 is built from 13 residues. Germline V gene data show CDR1 as MNHEY and CDR2 as SVGAGI. This CDR3 is CASGALSNQPQHF. The CDR3 DNA reads as TGTGCTAGCGGGGCGTTAAGCAATCAGCCCCAGCATTTT.

This rearrangement joins TRBV27 to TRBJ1-2; 7 bases map to TRBD1. CDR1 and CDR2 from the germline V gene are MNHEY and SMNVEV (reference sequence). Losses at the gene ends were 0 bases for V and 5 bases for J; bases not matched to a gene: 3. The length of the CDR3 is 14 residues. Written as DNA, the CDR3 is TGTGCCAGCAGTTTATCGGGACAGCTGTATGGCTACACCTTC. Residues: CASSLSGQLYGYTF.

This chain uses TRBV9 with TRBJ2-1, with 10 bases that match TRBD2. The length of the CDR3 is 15 residues. Germline-derived CDR1 and CDR2 are SGDLS and YYNGEE. V was clipped by 6 bases and J by 9 bases; unmatched bases: 12. DNA for the CDR3: TGTGCCAGCACCACCGGACTAGCGGACCGGGGTGAGCAGTTCTTC. Protein product: CASTTGLADRGEQFF.